The following is a T cell receptor (beta chain) sequence with its context. The data derive from a study of blood T cell repertoires in COVID-19. For the study at large: Spain, Italy and the United States supplied samples that represented acute and convalescent COVID-19. Nucleic acid was either cDNA or gDNA, and it came from T cells, B-cell-depleted T cells, or PBMCs.

Original methodology: Reference gene primer amplification gave estimated nucleated cell counts. The table came from immunoSEQ multiplex PCR; TCRdb's copy has only in-frame clones and leaves some out. V and J calls and clone size are as listed in that table; D and trimming were resolved from the DNA. The table shows fewer than 85,000 clones, with more than 75% occurring only once. This sequence originates from a man aged 45-65 years with active COVID-19. Specimen: peripheral blood.

Here the CDR3 reads CASSSNPHSNQPQHF. CDR3 nucleotide sequence: TGTGCCAGCAGTTCCAACCCACATAGCAATCAGCCCCAGCATTTT. The rearrangement links TRBV27 to TRBJ1-5; D call uncertain. Trimming removed 4 bases at V and 0 bases at J, with 10 bases between. Germline values: CDR1 MNHEY, CDR2 SMNVEV (reference sequence). The CDR3 sequence is 15 residues long.